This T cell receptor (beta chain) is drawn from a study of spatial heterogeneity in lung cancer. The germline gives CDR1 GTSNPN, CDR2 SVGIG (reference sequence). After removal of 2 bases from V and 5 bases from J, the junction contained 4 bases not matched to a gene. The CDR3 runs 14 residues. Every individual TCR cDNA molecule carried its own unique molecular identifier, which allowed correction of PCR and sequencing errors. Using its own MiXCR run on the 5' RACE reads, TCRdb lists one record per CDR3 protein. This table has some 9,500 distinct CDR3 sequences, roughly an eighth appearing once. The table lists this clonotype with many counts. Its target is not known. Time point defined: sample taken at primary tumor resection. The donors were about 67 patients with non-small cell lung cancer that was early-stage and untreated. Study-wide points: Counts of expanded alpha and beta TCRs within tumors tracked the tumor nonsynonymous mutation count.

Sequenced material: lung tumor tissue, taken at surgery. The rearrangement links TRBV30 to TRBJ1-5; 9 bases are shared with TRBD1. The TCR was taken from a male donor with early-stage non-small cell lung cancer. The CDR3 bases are TGTGCCTGGAGTACGGGACAGGGTGATCAGCCCCAGCATTTT. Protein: CAWSTGQGDQPQHF.